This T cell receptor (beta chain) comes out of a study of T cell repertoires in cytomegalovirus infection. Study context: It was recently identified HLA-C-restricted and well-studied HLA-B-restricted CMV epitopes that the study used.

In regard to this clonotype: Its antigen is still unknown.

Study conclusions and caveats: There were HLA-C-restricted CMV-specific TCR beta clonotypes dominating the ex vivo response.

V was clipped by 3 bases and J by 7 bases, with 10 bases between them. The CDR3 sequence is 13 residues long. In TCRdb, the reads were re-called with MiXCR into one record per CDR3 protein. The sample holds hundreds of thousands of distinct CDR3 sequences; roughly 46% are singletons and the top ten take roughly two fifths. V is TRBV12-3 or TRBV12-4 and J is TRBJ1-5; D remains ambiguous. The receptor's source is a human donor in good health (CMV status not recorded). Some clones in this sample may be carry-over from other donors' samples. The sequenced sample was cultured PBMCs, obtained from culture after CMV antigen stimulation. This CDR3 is CASSFTAEQPQHF. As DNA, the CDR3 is TGTGCCAGCAGTTTCACGGCAGAGCAGCCCCAGCATTTT.